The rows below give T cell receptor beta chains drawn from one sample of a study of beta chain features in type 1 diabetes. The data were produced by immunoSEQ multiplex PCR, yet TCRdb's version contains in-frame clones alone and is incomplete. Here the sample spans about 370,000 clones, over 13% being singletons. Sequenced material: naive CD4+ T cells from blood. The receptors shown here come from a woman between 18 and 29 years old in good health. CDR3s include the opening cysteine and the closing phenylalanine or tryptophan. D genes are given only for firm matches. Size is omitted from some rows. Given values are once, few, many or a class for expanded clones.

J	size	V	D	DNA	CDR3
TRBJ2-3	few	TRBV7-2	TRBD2	TGTGCCAGCAGCTTCGAGCTAGCGGGAGGAGAGGATACGCAGTATTTT	CASSFELAGGEDTQYF
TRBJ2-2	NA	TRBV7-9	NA	TGTGCCAGCAGCTCCCACTGGGAGGGGGAGCTGTTTTTT	CASSSHWEGELFF
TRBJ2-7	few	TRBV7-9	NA	TGTGCCAGCAGCTTAGAGACGGGGGTCTACGAGCAGTACTTC	CASSLETGVYEQYF
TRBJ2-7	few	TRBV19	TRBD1	TGTGCCAGTAGTACGGACAGGGCCTACGAGCAGTACTTC	CASSTDRAYEQYF
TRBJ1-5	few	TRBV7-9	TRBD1	TGTGCCAGCAGCCTAGGACAGGAAAATCAGCCCCAGCATTTT	CASSLGQENQPQHF
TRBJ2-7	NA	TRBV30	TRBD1	TGTGCCTGGAGCGGCCGGGACAGGGGTTACGAGCAGTACTTC	CAWSGRDRGYEQYF
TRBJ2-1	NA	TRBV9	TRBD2	TGTGCCAGCAGCGTCGACGGGACTAGCGGGAGTTGGCAGTTCTTC	CASSVDGTSGSWQFF
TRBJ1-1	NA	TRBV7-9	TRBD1	TGTGCCAGCAGCTTTGAGGGGGCTAAGAACACTGAAGCTTTCTTT	CASSFEGAKNTEAFF
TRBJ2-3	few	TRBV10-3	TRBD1	TGTGCCATCAATGAGGGACAGGGATTCGCAGATACGCAGTATTTT	CAINEGQGFADTQYF
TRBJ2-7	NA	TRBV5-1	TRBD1	TGCGCCAGCAGCCGGACAGGGAACGAGCAGTACTTC	CASSRTGNEQYF
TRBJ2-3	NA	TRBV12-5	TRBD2	TGTGCTAGTGGTTTGTCCGGACTAGCGGGTACCCGCGGCACAGATACGCAGTATTTT	CASGLSGLAGTRGTDTQYF
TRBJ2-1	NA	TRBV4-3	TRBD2	TGCGCCAGCAGCCAATACGGGACTAGCGGACACAATGAGCAGTTCTTC	CASSQYGTSGHNEQFF
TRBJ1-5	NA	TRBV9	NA	TGTGCCAGCAGCGTAAGGCGAGGGAGCCATCAGCCCCAGCATTTT	CASSVRRGSHQPQHF
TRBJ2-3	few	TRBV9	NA	TGTGCCAGCAGCGTAGTGGACTGGTCGGGGGATACGCAGTATTTT	CASSVVDWSGDTQYF
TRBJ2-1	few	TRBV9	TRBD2	TGTGCCAGCAGCGTAGTGACTAGCGGGAGTTCCGGGCAGTTCTTC	CASSVVTSGSSGQFF
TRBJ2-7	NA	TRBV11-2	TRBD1	TGTGCCAGCAGCTCGGACAGGGGGAACTACGAGCAGTACTTC	CASSSDRGNYEQYF
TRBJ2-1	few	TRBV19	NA	TGTGCCAGTAGTGTTCTGCGGCGGGACTACAATGAGCAGTTCTTC	CASSVLRRDYNEQFF
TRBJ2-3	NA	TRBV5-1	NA	TGCGCCAGCAGCTTGTGGGGAGTACAAGCCACAGATACGCAGTATTTT	CASSLWGVQATDTQYF
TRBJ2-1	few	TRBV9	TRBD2	TGTGCCAGCAGCGCAAGCGGGAGCACCTACAATGAGCAGTTCTTC	CASSASGSTYNEQFF
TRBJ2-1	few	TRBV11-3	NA	TGTGCCAGCAGCTTAGTTCTCGGTGAGCAGTTCTTC	CASSLVLGEQFF
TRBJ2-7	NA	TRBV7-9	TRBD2	TGTGCCAGCAGCCAAGCGCTAGCGGCCTACGAGCAGTACTTC	CASSQALAAYEQYF
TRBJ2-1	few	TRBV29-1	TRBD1	TGCAGCGTTAATCTCCCGGGACAGGGGACCGATGAGCAGTTCTTC	CSVNLPGQGTDEQFF
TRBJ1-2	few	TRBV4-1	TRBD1	TGCGCCAGCAGCCAAGGTTGGGACAGTCCTAACTATGGCTACACCTTC	CASSQGWDSPNYGYTF
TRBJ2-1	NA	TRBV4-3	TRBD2	TGCGCCAGCAGCCCAGCTGGGACTAGCGGGAGGGGTTCCTACAATGAGCAGTTCTTC	CASSPAGTSGRGSYNEQFF
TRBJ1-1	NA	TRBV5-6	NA	TGTGCCAGCAGCTTGGGGGTCCGGGTTGGAACTGAAGCTTTCTTT	CASSLGVRVGTEAFF
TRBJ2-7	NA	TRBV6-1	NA	TGTGCCAGCACCAGTAACTGGAGCTCCTACGAGCAGTACTTC	CASTSNWSSYEQYF
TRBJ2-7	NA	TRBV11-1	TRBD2	TGTGCCAGCAGCTCCGGACTAGCTCGTAACGAGCAGTACTTC	CASSSGLARNEQYF
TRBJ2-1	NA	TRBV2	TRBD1	TGTGCCAGCAGGTGGGACAGGGCATCTTACAATGAGCAGTTCTTC	CASRWDRASYNEQFF
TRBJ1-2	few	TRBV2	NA	TGTGCCAGCAGTGTTAACTCGTACGCTGGAGATGGCTACACCTTC	CASSVNSYAGDGYTF
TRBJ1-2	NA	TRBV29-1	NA	TGCAGCGTTGGTCGTCAAATAAGGGGGGGTGGCTACACCTTC	CSVGRQIRGGGYTF
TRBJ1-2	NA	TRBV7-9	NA	TGTGCCAGCAGCTCGAACATCAGGGTTACCTATGGCTACACCTTC	CASSSNIRVTYGYTF